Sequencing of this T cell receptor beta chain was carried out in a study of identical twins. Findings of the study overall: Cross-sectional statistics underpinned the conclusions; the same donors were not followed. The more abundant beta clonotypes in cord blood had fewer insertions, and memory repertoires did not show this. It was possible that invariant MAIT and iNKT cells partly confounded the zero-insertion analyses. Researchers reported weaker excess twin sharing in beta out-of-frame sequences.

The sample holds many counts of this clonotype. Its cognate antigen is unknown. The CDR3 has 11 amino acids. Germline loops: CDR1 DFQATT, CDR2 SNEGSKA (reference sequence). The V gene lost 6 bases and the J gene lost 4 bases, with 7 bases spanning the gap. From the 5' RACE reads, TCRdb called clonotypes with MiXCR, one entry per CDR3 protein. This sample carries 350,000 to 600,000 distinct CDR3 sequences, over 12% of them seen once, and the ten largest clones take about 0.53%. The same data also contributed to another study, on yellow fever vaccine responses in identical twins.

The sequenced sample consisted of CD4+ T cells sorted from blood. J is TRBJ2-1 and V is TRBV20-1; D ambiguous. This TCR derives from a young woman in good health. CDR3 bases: TGCAGTGCCCCCGATTACAATGAGCAGTTCTTC. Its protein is CSAPDYNEQFF.